The rows below give T cell receptor beta chains drawn from one sample of a study of preoperative IRX-2 immunotherapy in early breast cancer. TCRdb's copy holds only in-frame clones and misses some; the assay was immunoSEQ multiplex PCR. Of 40,000 to 50,000 clones in the sample, 60% to 85% were seen once. The sequenced sample was tumor tissue, obtained after IRX-2 immunotherapy. The receptor source for this set is a human donor with breast cancer. Each CDR3 is given with its conserved first and last residue. A D gene is named only where the DNA matches it firmly. The listing skips clone size in some rows; elsewhere it reads once, few, many or a size class.

j_gene: TRBJ2-1
d_gene: NA
v_gene: TRBV7-6
abundance: once
CDR3nt: TGTGCCAGCAGCCCCTCCCCCGGAGGGGATGAGCAGTTCTTC
CDR3aa: CASSPSPGGDEQFF

j_gene: TRBJ2-7
d_gene: NA
v_gene: TRBV10-2
abundance: NA
CDR3nt: TGCGCCAGCAGTGAAAGGGACTTGGGGGAGCAGTACTTC
CDR3aa: CASSERDLGEQYF

j_gene: TRBJ2-3
d_gene: TRBD2
v_gene: TRBV6-8
abundance: NA
CDR3nt: TGTGCCAGCAGTTCAGGCCGTCGGACTAGAACGGGGTCAGATACGCAGTATTTT
CDR3aa: CASSSGRRTRTGSDTQYF

j_gene: TRBJ1-2
d_gene: NA
v_gene: TRBV28
abundance: NA
CDR3nt: TGTGCCAGCAGTTTACCGGTCGCGAACTATGGCTACACCTTC
CDR3aa: CASSLPVANYGYTF

j_gene: TRBJ2-2
d_gene: TRBD2
v_gene: TRBV19
abundance: NA
CDR3nt: TGTGCCAGTAGTGGGACTAGGGGAACGGGCACCGGGGAGCTGTTTTTT
CDR3aa: CASSGTRGTGTGELFF

j_gene: TRBJ1-1
d_gene: TRBD1
v_gene: TRBV28
abundance: NA
CDR3nt: TGTGCCAGCAGTTTATCAGGGGGCAGTACTGAAGCTTTCTTT
CDR3aa: CASSLSGGSTEAFF

j_gene: TRBJ1-5
d_gene: TRBD1
v_gene: TRBV19
abundance: NA
CDR3nt: TGTGCCAGTAGTATGGTGACAGGGGTAGGTAGCAATCAGCCCCAGCATTTT
CDR3aa: CASSMVTGVGSNQPQHF

j_gene: TRBJ1-4
d_gene: TRBD1
v_gene: TRBV11-3
abundance: NA
CDR3nt: TGTGCCAGCACCGGCGGACAGGTCCCCCTTGCAACTAATGAAAAACTGTTTTTT
CDR3aa: CASTGGQVPLATNEKLFF

j_gene: TRBJ2-2
d_gene: NA
v_gene: TRBV19
abundance: NA
CDR3nt: TGTGCCAGTAGCAGGGAGCTTACTGCCGGGGAGCTGTTTTTT
CDR3aa: CASSRELTAGELFF

j_gene: TRBJ2-7
d_gene: TRBD2
v_gene: TRBV11-3
abundance: NA
CDR3nt: TGTGCCAGCAGCCAAGTAACTAGCGGGACCTACGAGCAGTACTTC
CDR3aa: CASSQVTSGTYEQYF

j_gene: TRBJ1-4
d_gene: NA
v_gene: TRBV7-4
abundance: NA
CDR3nt: TGTGCCAGCAGCCGAGACAGATCAACTAATGAAAAACTGTTTTTT
CDR3aa: CASSRDRSTNEKLFF

j_gene: TRBJ2-7
d_gene: TRBD1
v_gene: TRBV30
abundance: NA
CDR3nt: TGTGCCTGGCACAGGGGTCCCCACGAGCAGTACTTC
CDR3aa: CAWHRGPHEQYF

j_gene: TRBJ1-5
d_gene: TRBD1
v_gene: TRBV19
abundance: NA
CDR3nt: TGTGCCAGTACCACAGGGGGCCGCAATCAGCCCCAGCATTTT
CDR3aa: CASTTGGRNQPQHF

j_gene: TRBJ2-5
d_gene: TRBD2
v_gene: TRBV7-7
abundance: NA
CDR3nt: TGTGCCAGCAGCCAGGGGACTAGCGGGGGAACCCAGTACTTC
CDR3aa: CASSQGTSGGTQYF

j_gene: TRBJ1-2
d_gene: TRBD1
v_gene: TRBV11-3
abundance: NA
CDR3nt: TGTGCCAGCAGGACCATCTCCGACAGGGGCGGTGGCTACACCTTC
CDR3aa: CASRTISDRGGGYTF

j_gene: TRBJ2-7
d_gene: NA
v_gene: TRBV28
abundance: NA
CDR3nt: TGTGCCAGCAGGTCGGGCAGCGGGCATAGCGAGCAGTACTTC
CDR3aa: CASRSGSGHSEQYF

j_gene: TRBJ2-1
d_gene: NA
v_gene: TRBV5-1
abundance: NA
CDR3nt: TGCGCCAGCAGCCCCGACACCAATGGTTACAATGAGCAGTTCTTC
CDR3aa: CASSPDTNGYNEQFF

j_gene: TRBJ2-2
d_gene: TRBD2
v_gene: TRBV19
abundance: NA
CDR3nt: TGTGCCAGTAGTATGGGACTAGCGGGAGGGCCGAACACCGGGGAGCTGTTTTTT
CDR3aa: CASSMGLAGGPNTGELFF

j_gene: TRBJ2-5
d_gene: TRBD2
v_gene: TRBV5-1
abundance: NA
CDR3nt: TGCGCCAGCAGCTTGGGGACTAGCGGAGGCCACCAAGAGACCCAGTACTTC
CDR3aa: CASSLGTSGGHQETQYF

j_gene: TRBJ2-2
d_gene: NA
v_gene: TRBV1
abundance: NA
CDR3nt: TGCGCCAGCAGCCAGGGGAGTACGAACACCGGGGAGCTGTTTTTT
CDR3aa: CASSQGSTNTGELFF

j_gene: TRBJ1-4
d_gene: NA
v_gene: TRBV11-3
abundance: NA
CDR3nt: TGTGCCAGCAGCGACGATCGCGGTGCAACTAATGAAAAACTGTTTTTT
CDR3aa: CASSDDRGATNEKLFF

j_gene: TRBJ1-5
d_gene: TRBD1
v_gene: TRBV19
abundance: NA
CDR3nt: TGTGCCAGTAGTGAGACAGGGGCTTATCGGCCCCAGCATTTT
CDR3aa: CASSETGAYRPQHF

j_gene: TRBJ1-6
d_gene: NA
v_gene: TRBV6-7
abundance: NA
CDR3nt: TGTGCCACTCGGAACCGGGACGGGTCCTATAATTCACCCCTCCACTTT
CDR3aa: CATRNRDGSYNSPLHF

j_gene: TRBJ1-2
d_gene: NA
v_gene: TRBV2
abundance: once
CDR3nt: TGTGCCAGCAGCGCGGTGGTGAGGTATGGCTACACCTTC
CDR3aa: CASSAVVRYGYTF

j_gene: TRBJ2-1
d_gene: TRBD1
v_gene: TRBV11-3
abundance: NA
CDR3nt: TGTGCCAGCAGCGGGGACAGTTGGGACAATGAGCAGTTCTTC
CDR3aa: CASSGDSWDNEQFF

j_gene: TRBJ2-7
d_gene: NA
v_gene: TRBV10-2
abundance: NA
CDR3nt: TGCGCCAGCAGTCCGCTAGGGGGTCCGTACGAGCAGTACTTC
CDR3aa: CASSPLGGPYEQYF

j_gene: TRBJ2-6
d_gene: TRBD1
v_gene: TRBV29-1
abundance: NA
CDR3nt: TGCAGCGTGACAGGGGACGGCGGGGCCAACGTCCTGACTTTC
CDR3aa: CSVTGDGGANVLTF

j_gene: TRBJ1-5
d_gene: NA
v_gene: TRBV28
abundance: few
CDR3nt: TGTGCCATCGCAGTATATAGCAATCAGCCCCAGCATTTT
CDR3aa: CAIAVYSNQPQHF

j_gene: TRBJ1-2
d_gene: TRBD1
v_gene: TRBV18
abundance: NA
CDR3nt: TGTGCCAGCTCACCACTTTCAGGACAGGGGACTGGCTACACCTTC
CDR3aa: CASSPLSGQGTGYTF

j_gene: TRBJ2-1
d_gene: NA
v_gene: TRBV12-5
abundance: NA
CDR3nt: TGTGACAGCCGTTCGGGGCCCTACAATGAGCAGTTCTTC
CDR3aa: CDSRSGPYNEQFF

j_gene: TRBJ2-1
d_gene: NA
v_gene: TRBV2
abundance: NA
CDR3nt: TGTGCCAGCAGTGAAAGCCTCCAGGATGAGCAGTTCTTC
CDR3aa: CASSESLQDEQFF

j_gene: TRBJ1-1
d_gene: TRBD1
v_gene: TRBV18
abundance: NA
CDR3nt: TGTGCCAGCTCAACCCGGACAGGGCTTGACACTGAAGCTTTCTTT
CDR3aa: CASSTRTGLDTEAFF

j_gene: TRBJ1-1
d_gene: NA
v_gene: TRBV9
abundance: NA
CDR3nt: TGTGCCAGCAGCCCGGGACCGAAGGGGACTGAAGCTTTCTTT
CDR3aa: CASSPGPKGTEAFF

j_gene: TRBJ2-3
d_gene: NA
v_gene: TRBV19
abundance: NA
CDR3nt: TGTGCCAGTAGTATTGGACCCTACCGTGGGACAGATACGCAGTATTTT
CDR3aa: CASSIGPYRGTDTQYF

j_gene: TRBJ1-2
d_gene: NA
v_gene: TRBV28
abundance: few
CDR3nt: TGTGCCAGCAGGGGGACTGGCAGGGGAAATGGCTACACCTTC
CDR3aa: CASRGTGRGNGYTF

j_gene: TRBJ2-4
d_gene: TRBD2
v_gene: TRBV5-1
abundance: NA
CDR3nt: TGCGCCAGCAGCTTGAGGGTGGGCGGGGGAGCCAAAAACATTCAGTACTTC
CDR3aa: CASSLRVGGGAKNIQYF

j_gene: TRBJ2-1
d_gene: TRBD2
v_gene: TRBV5-1
abundance: NA
CDR3nt: TGCGCCAGCAGCTTGGCCCCTAGCGGGAGGGCCCATGAGCAGTTCTTC
CDR3aa: CASSLAPSGRAHEQFF

j_gene: TRBJ2-1
d_gene: NA
v_gene: TRBV6-8
abundance: NA
CDR3nt: TGTGCCAGCGCGCGGTCCGGGAATGAGCAGTTCTTC
CDR3aa: CASARSGNEQFF

j_gene: TRBJ2-1
d_gene: TRBD2
v_gene: TRBV27
abundance: NA
CDR3nt: TGTGCCACCAGTGAGTCGGGCGGGAGCTCCAATGAGCAGTTCTTC
CDR3aa: CATSESGGSSNEQFF

j_gene: TRBJ1-3
d_gene: NA
v_gene: TRBV11-3
abundance: few
CDR3nt: TGTGCCAGCAGCTTAGGGAGCGCCGGAAACACCATATATTTT
CDR3aa: CASSLGSAGNTIYF

j_gene: TRBJ2-1
d_gene: TRBD2
v_gene: TRBV19
abundance: NA
CDR3nt: TGTGCCAGTAGTAGGGGACTAGCGGGAGTCGGGTACAATGAGCAGTTCTTC
CDR3aa: CASSRGLAGVGYNEQFF

j_gene: TRBJ1-6
d_gene: NA
v_gene: TRBV6-4
abundance: NA
CDR3nt: TGTGCCAGCAGACACACGACGGGAGTTAATTCACCCCTCCACTTT
CDR3aa: CASRHTTGVNSPLHF

j_gene: TRBJ2-3
d_gene: TRBD2
v_gene: TRBV7-6
abundance: NA
CDR3nt: TGTGCCAGCAGGAAAGGGACTACGTACACAGATACGCAGTATTTT
CDR3aa: CASRKGTTYTDTQYF

j_gene: TRBJ1-2
d_gene: NA
v_gene: TRBV12-5
abundance: NA
CDR3nt: TGTGCTAGTGGCCGCGAGGCCGGGGGACTGTATGGCTACACCTTC
CDR3aa: CASGREAGGLYGYTF

j_gene: TRBJ1-5
d_gene: NA
v_gene: TRBV7-1
abundance: NA
CDR3nt: TGTGCCAGCAGTCCATCGGGCAGGGTTGTTGGCAATCAGCCCCAGCATTTT
CDR3aa: CASSPSGRVVGNQPQHF

j_gene: TRBJ1-2
d_gene: TRBD1
v_gene: TRBV5-1
abundance: NA
CDR3nt: TGCGCCAGCAGCGATGACGGACAGGGTTATGGCTACACCTTC
CDR3aa: CASSDDGQGYGYTF